Listed here are 2 T cell receptor beta chains from one sample, sequenced in a study of T-cell reconstitution after alpha-beta-depleted transplantation in children. Researchers prepared the TCRbeta library using unique molecular identifiers, the study reports. TCRdb ran MiXCR on the PCR reads and lists one entry per CDR3 protein. The sample consists of about 460,000 distinct CDR3 sequences, approximately 12% of them appearing once. Sequenced here: PBMCs from the stem cell graft donor, sampled from the stem cell graft. The receptors come from a human donor who donated a stem cell graft to a child with combined immunodeficiency.

This clonotype came up a few times. This chain connects TRBV12-3 or TRBV12-4 to TRBJ1-2; possibly TRBD1 for D (6 bases). The CDR3 sequence is 12 residues long. Trimming stripped 6 bases from V and 6 bases from J, with 11 bases between. CDR3 amino acids: CASSRRGDGYTF. The CDR3 DNA follows: TGTGCCAGCAGCCGGAGGGGGGATGGCTACACCTTC.

This clonotype was seen ten or more times. The rearrangement links TRBV6-6 to TRBJ2-1; maybe TRBD1 (6 bases). Trimming shortened V by 2 bases and J by 15 bases, and 17 bases separated the two germline ends. The CDR3 spans 13 residues. CDR1 and CDR2 (germline): MNHNY, SVGAGI (reference sequence). CDR3 amino acids: CASSYVRGMVGFF. The CDR3 DNA reads TGTGCCAGCAGTTACGTGAGGGGGATGGTTGGGTTCTTC.